This entry lists 32 T cell receptor beta chains sequenced from one sample in a study of blood T cells in healthy people across ages. Primed by a sample-barcoded 5' primer and a J-beta primer mix, a second PCR proceeded for about 6 to 12 cycles. TCRdb re-analysed the 5' RACE reads in MiXCR, keeping a single row per CDR3 protein. The sample lists 1.2 million to 1.5 million distinct CDR3 sequences, around 39% seen once, with 7% to 9.5% in the top ten. Sequenced material: blood. Receptors were obtained from a woman aged 18-29 years in good health.

Comments on this clonotype: A single base separates this from a much larger clone, so it may be a read error. The chain couples TRBV6-5 to TRBJ1-2; TRBD1 might be the D (6 bases). CDR1 is MNHEY, CDR2 SVGAGI, per germline. The CDR3 consists of 14 residues. Trimming took off 4 bases at V and 5 bases at J, with 14 bases between the two ends. The CDR3 here is CASSCSSQGYGYTF. The CDR3 region has the DNA TGTGCCAGCAGTTGCTCGAGCCAGGGGTATGGCTACACCTTC.

As to this clonotype: A read error is likely, as this CDR3 ends without the conserved phenylalanine or tryptophan. This chain joins TRBV20-1 and TRBJ2-1, with D perhaps matching TRBD2 (8 bases). V shed 6 bases and J shed 6 bases, with 24 bases lying between them. The CDR3 is made up of 16 amino acids. CDR1 is DFQATT and CDR2 is SNEGSKA in the germline V gene (reference sequence). The CDR3 is CSAPGQSGSFSNEQFS. The CDR3 DNA reads as TGCAGTGCCCCGGGACAGAGCGGGAGCTTTTCCAATGAGCAGTTCTCC.

This clonotype was recorded many times. The rearrangement uses TRBV4-1 and TRBJ1-2, with TRBD1 as a possible D gene (5 bases). The CDR3 loop spans 13 amino acids. Germline CDR1 MGHRA, CDR2 YSYEKL. The V end was cut by 5 bases, the J end by 4 bases, with 11 bases between. The CDR3 region is CASSKRDGYGYTF. For the CDR3, the DNA is TGCGCCAGCAGCAAGAGGGACGGCTATGGCTACACCTTC.

V and J are TRBV7-9 and TRBJ2-1; D is uncertain. Germline V CDR1 and CDR2: SEHNR, FQNEAQ (reference sequence). Trimming shortened V by 9 bases and J by 3 bases, and 6 bases separated the two germline ends. The CDR3 spans 11 residues. The CDR3 sequence is CASELYNEQFF. The CDR3 region has the DNA TGTGCCAGTGAGCTCTACAATGAGCAGTTCTTC.

This chain links TRBV6-5 with TRBJ2-5, with 9 bases that match TRBD1. Matching the DNA end better, TRBJ2-7 makes the J call doubtful. CDR3 length: 13 residues. The germline CDR1 and CDR2 sequences are MNHEY and SVGAGI. The chain's CDR3 is CASGRGQGYEQYF. In DNA form, the CDR3 reads TGTGCCAGCGGGAGGGGACAGGGCTACGAGCAGTACTTC.

The CDR3 reads CASSKGGTETQYF. CDR3 coding DNA: TGTGCCAGCAGTAAAGGGGGGACGGAGACCCAGTACTTC. The chain combines TRBV25-1 with TRBJ2-5; D may match TRBD1 or TRBD2 (6 bases each). Deletions cut 5 bases from V and 5 bases from J, with 12 bases between. Germline assignment: CDR1 MGHDK and CDR2 SYGVNS. The CDR3 length is 13 residues.

This clonotype was seen more than once but under ten times. The rearrangement joins TRBV20-1 to TRBJ2-1; TRBD2 aligns across 11 bases. The CDR3 loop spans 16 amino acids. V trimming: 1 base; J trimming: 6 bases; junction bases outside the gene matches: 8. The germline gives CDR1 DFQATT, CDR2 SNEGSKA (reference sequence). The CDR3: CSARVLAGAALNEQFF. DNA of the CDR3: TGCAGTGCTAGAGTACTAGCGGGAGCGGCCCTCAATGAGCAGTTCTTC.

This clonotype was counted between two and nine times. The rearrangement links TRBV20-1 to TRBJ2-7, with TRBD2 matching 9 bases. This CDR3 region has 16 residues. The junction had 12 bases not matched to a gene; V was cut back by 3 bases and J by 3 bases. CDR1 is DFQATT and CDR2 is SNEGSKA in the germline V gene (reference sequence). The CDR3 DNA follows: TGCAGTGCTAGGGTCCTACTAGCGGGTGCGGGCTACGAGCAGTACTTC. As protein: CSARVLLAGAGYEQYF.

This rearrangement joins TRBV7-8 to TRBJ2-1; 7 bases agree with TRBD2. The CDR3 is 17 amino acids. The V and J ends lost 1 base and 4 bases, in that order; junction bases with no gene match: 10. CDR1 and CDR2 (germline): SGHVS, FQNEAQ. The CDR3 nucleotides are TGTGCCAGCAGCTTAGAGGGTCCGGCTAGCGGTTACAATGAGCAGTTCTTC. It specifies CASSLEGPASGYNEQFF.

This clonotype was counted only a few times. The chain links TRBV15 to TRBJ2-1; D perhaps matches TRBD2 (5 bases). The CDR3 loop spans 15 amino acids. V was shortened by 3 bases and J by 6 bases, with 15 bases between the two germline ends. CDR1 and CDR2 (germline): LNHNV, YYDKDF (reference sequence). The CDR3 spells CATSSFGIESNEQFF. The CDR3 DNA reads as TGTGCCACCAGCAGTTTCGGGATCGAGTCCAATGAGCAGTTCTTC.

Notes on this clonotype: Germline is not matched at one junction end, which may reflect a read error. The chain employs TRBV29-1 and TRBJ2-3; TRBD2 matches at 12 bases. The CDR3 covers 15 residues. The germline CDR1 and CDR2 sequences are SQVTM and ANQGSEA. CDR3 sequence reads: CSVDGLAGRRDMQYF. The DNA of the CDR3 is TGCAGCGTTGATGGACTAGCGGGGAGGCGGGATATGCAGTATTTT.

The rearrangement links TRBV4-1 to TRBJ1-1; the D is unclear. The germline V gene has CDR1 MGHRA and CDR2 YSYEKL. Trimming took 0 bases from V and 4 from J, leaving 15 bases between them. CDR3 length: 16 residues. The DNA for the CDR3 is TGCGCCAGCAGCCAAGAACGAGTGTTCGAAGGCACTGAAGCTTTCTTT. This codes for CASSQERVFEGTEAFF.

The genes are TRBV6-1 and TRBJ2-3; D is possibly TRBD1 (6 bases). The CDR3 extends over 13 amino acids. From germline, CDR1 is MNHNS and CDR2 SASEGT. V dropped 6 bases and J dropped 5 bases, with 12 bases sitting between them. CDR3 sequence reads: CASRGDNKDTQYF. CDR3 bases: TGTGCCAGCAGAGGGGACAACAAAGATACGCAGTATTTT.

This clonotype occurred a few times. V usage is TRBV6-6 and J usage is TRBJ1-1; D may be TRBD1 (6 bases). Germline CDR1 and CDR2: MNHNY and SVGAGI (reference sequence). CDR3 size: 15 residues. V lost 2 bases, J lost 7 bases, and 17 bases lay in between. DNA for the CDR3: TGTGCCAGCAGTTACCCCCAGGGGAGGGGCGGTGAAGCTTTCTTT. As protein: CASSYPQGRGGEAFF.

This clonotype was seen a few times. V and J are TRBV12-3 or TRBV12-4 and TRBJ1-2; 8 positions agree with TRBD1. The CDR3 has 15 residues. V was pared by 5 bases and J by 6 bases, with 11 bases of the junction left unmatched. CDR3 protein: CASSQSTGGADGYTF. The CDR3 DNA reads as TGTGCCAGCAGTCAATCTACAGGGGGGGCGGATGGCTACACCTTC.

This clonotype occurred a few times. The gene calls are TRBV29-1 and TRBJ2-7; no clear D gene. V was clipped by 0 bases and J by 2 bases, with 8 bases between them. The CDR3 is 13 residues long. Germline V gene data show CDR1 as SQVTM and CDR2 as ANQGSEA. The chain's CDR3 is CSVEDPSTYEQYF. The CDR3 DNA reads TGCAGCGTTGAAGATCCCTCCACCTACGAGCAGTACTTC.

V usage is TRBV20-1 and J usage is TRBJ2-3; 9 bases fit TRBD1. The CDR3 has 15 residues. V lost 8 bases to trimming and J lost 1 base; unmatched junction nucleotides: 10. The germline V gene encodes CDR1 DFQATT and CDR2 SNEGSKA (reference sequence). The CDR3: CSPSYRTGGTDTQYF. The CDR3 bases are TGCAGTCCCAGCTATCGGACAGGGGGCACAGATACGCAGTATTTT.

This clonotype was picked up many times. V usage is TRBV28 and J usage is TRBJ2-7; no reliable D call. The CDR3 loop spans 15 amino acids. The germline V and J ends were trimmed by 0 bases and 1 base, with 10 bases remaining between them. The germline V gene encodes CDR1 MDHEN and CDR2 SYDVKM. CDR3 region: CASSLWSDSSYEQYF. The CDR3 DNA is TGTGCCAGCAGTTTATGGTCTGACTCATCCTACGAGCAGTACTTC. The full variable domain, with the rest looked up from reference TRBV28 and TRBJ2-7, is DVKVTQSSRYLVKRTGEKVFLECVQDMDHENMFWYRQDPGLGLRLIYFSYDVKMKEKGDIPEGYSVSREKKERFSLILESASTNQTSMYLCASSLWSDSSYEQYFGPGTRLTVT.

This sequence joins TRBV4-1 and TRBJ2-5; 8 bases match TRBD2. Germline V gene data show CDR1 as MGHRA and CDR2 as YSYEKL. This CDR3 is built from 16 residues. The V gene end was trimmed by 0 bases and the J gene end by 5 bases; junction bases not matched to a gene: 8. For the CDR3, the DNA is TGCGCCAGCAGCCAAGATATCCGGGGGGGTTGGGAGACCCAGTACTTC. As protein: CASSQDIRGGWETQYF.

Comments on this clonotype: At one boundary the junction diverges from the germline segment, which might be a read error. V and J are TRBV7-3 and TRBJ2-1; D is unresolved. The CDR3 length is 13 residues. In germline, CDR1 is SGHTA, CDR2 FQGTGA. This CDR3 reads CAGSRAGHNEQFF. CDR3 sequence (DNA): TGTGCCGGCAGCAGAGCCGGTCACAATGAGCAGTTCTTC.

This clonotype showed up many times. The chain has TRBV28 and TRBJ2-7; D gene uncertain. V dropped 3 bases and J dropped 3 bases, with 9 bases sitting between them. The CDR3 sequence is 13 residues long. Germline values: CDR1 MDHEN, CDR2 SYDVKM. The CDR3 here is CASSFRQRYEQYF. The DNA of the CDR3 is TGTGCCAGCAGTTTCCGGCAGCGCTACGAGCAGTACTTC. The full variable domain, completed using reference TRBV28 and TRBJ2-7, is DVKVTQSSRYLVKRTGEKVFLECVQDMDHENMFWYRQDPGLGLRLIYFSYDVKMKEKGDIPEGYSVSREKKERFSLILESASTNQTSMYLCASSFRQRYEQYFGPGTRLTVT.

The chain joins TRBV7-3 to TRBJ2-7; D is ambiguous. Trimming stripped 2 bases from V and 3 bases from J, with 11 bases between. The germline CDR1 and CDR2 sequences are SGHTA and FQGTGA. This CDR3 region has 14 residues. The CDR3 region is CASSLVGPGYEQYF. The CDR3 DNA reads as TGTGCCAGCAGCTTAGTCGGCCCAGGCTACGAGCAGTACTTC.

V and J are TRBV12-3 or TRBV12-4 and TRBJ1-1; possible D gene TRBD1, 6 bases. The germline V and J ends were trimmed by 6 bases and 3 bases, with 23 bases remaining between them. This CDR3 contains 17 residues. In nucleotides, the CDR3 is TGTGCCAGCAGCCCCCCCCTCGGGGGGCGCGGGGACACTGAAGCTTTCTTT. This translates into CASSPPLGGRGDTEAFF.

The chain is built from TRBV27 and TRBJ1-4; maybe TRBD1 (6 bases). The CDR3 runs to 15 residues. The ends were cut back, 4 bases at V and 7 bases at J, with 16 bases in the middle. Germline V CDR1 and CDR2: MNHEY, SMNVEV (reference sequence). This CDR3 reads CASSSYIKGGEKLFF. In DNA, the CDR3 is TGTGCCAGCAGTTCTTACATAAAGGGGGGTGAAAAACTGTTTTTT.

This clonotype was seen at least ten times. The CDR3 DNA follows: TGTGCCAGCAGTCGGTTCCAAGGCTCCTACAATGAGCAGTTCTTC. The encoded protein is CASSRFQGSYNEQFF. The gene calls are TRBV9 and TRBJ2-1; D call uncertain. V was trimmed by 5 bases and J by 0 bases, leaving 12 bases between them. The germline CDR1 and CDR2 sequences are SGDLS and YYNGEE. CDR3 length: 15 amino acids.

V usage is TRBV20-1 and J usage is TRBJ2-3, with TRBD2 matching over 7 bases. Germline CDR1 reads DFQATT; CDR2 reads SNEGSKA (reference sequence). Unmatched junction bases numbered 10, after V lost 0 bases and J lost 4 bases. CDR3 length: 16 amino acids. CDR3 DNA sequence: TGCAGTGCTAGAGATCTGAGCGGGACGCGCCCAGATACGCAGTATTTT. Translated: CSARDLSGTRPDTQYF.

Only a few counts were recorded for this clonotype. The chain has TRBV5-1 and TRBJ2-7, with 7 positions matching TRBD1. Looked up from germline, CDR1 is SGHRS and CDR2 is YFSETQ. The CDR3 totals 13 residues. V was clipped by 5 bases and J by 4 bases; unmatched bases: 6. The CDR3 sequence: CASSEGTEYEQYF. CDR3 sequence (DNA): TGCGCCAGCAGTGAAGGGACAGAATACGAGCAGTACTTC.

A few counts support this clonotype. V usage is TRBV10-3 and J usage is TRBJ2-3; TRBD2 matches 9 bases. Losses at the gene ends were 3 bases for V and 4 bases for J; bases not matched to a gene: 8. The CDR3 runs to 16 residues. Germline CDR1 and CDR2: ENHRY and SYGVKD. The CDR3 here is CAISENMAGGADTQYF. The DNA of the CDR3 is TGTGCCATCAGTGAAAACATGGCGGGGGGGGCAGATACGCAGTATTTT.

This clonotype was picked up a small number of times. CDR3 region: CAISVLRGGPYEQYF. For the CDR3, the DNA is TGTGCCATCAGTGTGCTCCGGGGAGGGCCCTACGAGCAGTACTTC. V usage is TRBV10-3 and J usage is TRBJ2-7; 7 nucleotides align to TRBD2. The germline CDR1 and CDR2 sequences are ENHRY and SYGVKD. V gave up 4 bases and J gave up 2 bases; unmatched junction bases: 8. The CDR3 is 15 residues long.

J is TRBJ2-3 and V is TRBV20-1, with 7 bases aligning to TRBD2. Germline CDR1 is DFQATT and CDR2 is SNEGSKA (reference sequence). V shed 0 bases, J shed 4 bases, and the junction held 16 bases outside the gene matches. This CDR3 spans 18 amino acids. Written as DNA, the CDR3 is TGCAGTGCTAGAGATTTCGGGGGGAGTGTCAAGAAGGCAGATACGCAGTATTTT. Amino acid sequence: CSARDFGGSVKKADTQYF.

The rearrangement uses TRBV4-1 and TRBJ2-1; no firm D call. This CDR3 has 13 residues. CDR1 and CDR2 (germline): MGHRA, YSYEKL. The V gene lost 0 bases and the J gene lost 12 bases, with 12 bases spanning the gap. The CDR3 loop is CASSQDDRSGQFF. The CDR3 region has the DNA TGCGCCAGCAGCCAAGATGATAGGTCGGGGCAGTTCTTC.

The chain couples TRBV12-3 or TRBV12-4 to TRBJ2-7; no definite D call. CDR3 length: 13 amino acids. Trimming pared 4 bases from V and 2 bases from J, leaving 9 bases between. As DNA, the CDR3 is TGTGCCAGCAGTTCTTCCCTGCCCTACGAGCAGTACTTC. This translates into CASSSSLPYEQYF.